This T cell receptor beta chain was identified in a study of T-cell reconstitution after alpha-beta-depleted transplantation in children. Germline V lookup: CDR1 KGHSH, CDR2 LQKENI. The CDR3 has 15 residues. The V gene lost 1 base and the J gene lost 5 bases, with 12 bases spanning the gap. The TCRbeta library incorporated unique molecular identifiers. One entry per CDR3 protein, called by TCRdb with MiXCR from the PCR reads. The top ten clones hold 2% to 2.5% of a sample with some 500,000 distinct CDR3 sequences, 30% to 35% of them seen once. This clonotype occurred a few times. This rearrangement joins TRBV18 to TRBJ1-5; D ambiguous. Sequencing was performed on PBMCs from the stem cell graft donor, taken from the stem cell graft. This receptor was obtained from a human donor who donated a stem cell graft to a child with aplastic anemia. This CDR3 reads CASSPQRQRDQPQHF. Here the CDR3 DNA reads TGTGCCAGCTCACCACAACGGCAGAGAGATCAGCCCCAGCATTTT.